Shown below are 9 T cell receptor beta chains from a single sample sequenced in a study of graft-versus-host responses after intestinal transplantation. Sequencing was performed with immunoSEQ multiplex PCR; in TCRdb, only in-frame clones are kept and a portion is missing. The sample records around 20,000 clones, 30% to 40% being singletons. Co-plated with 200,000 CFSE-labeled responder cells were 200,000 irradiated, violet-dye-labeled stimulator cells. The specimen comprised alloreactive CD8+ T cells from a mixed lymphocyte reaction culture, sampled before intestinal transplant. Subset noted: CFSE-low proliferating T cells sorted from roughly six-day pre-transplant mixed lymphocyte reaction (GvH or HvG direction). These TCRs come from a human patient who received an intestinal transplant.

The chain is built from TRBV9 and TRBJ2-2; no clear D. The CDR3 totals 17 residues. V lost 2 bases and J 2 bases, leaving 16 bases between the germline ends. Germline CDR1 is SGDLS and CDR2 is YYNGEE. As DNA, the CDR3 is TGTGCCAGCAGCGTTCGCCGAGACGGACCAAACACCGGGGAGCTGTTTTTT. Its protein is CASSVRRDGPNTGELFF.

J is TRBJ2-1 and V is TRBV29-1, with 12 bases aligning to TRBD2. Germline V gene data show CDR1 as SQVTM and CDR2 as ANQGSEA. J was trimmed by 6 bases and V by 2 bases; bases with no gene match: 5. This CDR3 has 15 amino acids. The CDR3 reads CSVEPATSGSNEQFF. CDR3 DNA sequence: TGCAGCGTTGAACCGGCGACTAGCGGGAGCAATGAGCAGTTCTTC.

This chain connects TRBV5-1 to TRBJ1-1, with D tentatively TRBD1 (6 bases). In germline, CDR1 is SGHRS, CDR2 YFSETQ. This CDR3 contains 13 residues. With 3 bases removed from V and 7 bases from J, the gap between germline ends came to 13 bases. The chain's CDR3 is CASSWRLDSEAFF. DNA of the CDR3: TGCGCCAGCAGCTGGAGGTTGGACAGTGAAGCTTTCTTT.

This chain joins TRBV11-2 and TRBJ1-1, with a weak D call TRBD1 (5 bases). From germline, CDR1 is SGHAT and CDR2 FQNNGV. The CDR3 consists of 11 residues. V was clipped by 8 bases and J by 6 bases, with 10 bases between them. Here the CDR3 DNA reads TGTGCCAGCCATTGGGGGGCTGAAGCTTTCTTT. Residues: CASHWGAEAFF. Full variable domain (rest looked up from reference TRBV11-2 and TRBJ1-1): EAGVAQSPRYKIIEKRQSVAFWCNPISGHATLYWYQQILGQGPKLLIQFQNNGVVDDSQLPKDRFSAERLKGVDSTLKIQPAKLEDSAVYLCASHWGAEAFFGQGTRLTVV.

The V and J genes are TRBV5-2 and TRBJ2-6; the table's D call, TRBD1, has no DNA check behind it. TRBV5-2 is flagged as a pseudogene. The CDR3 covers 18 residues. CDR3 in amino acids: CASKRTGSTQSRANVLTF. The CDR3 region has the DNA TGTGCCAGCAAGCGAACAGGGAGTACACAAAGTCGGGCCAACGTCCTGACTTTC.

V usage is TRBV4-1 and J usage is TRBJ2-5; 7 bases are shared with TRBD2. The V and J ends lost 4 bases and 5 bases, in that order; junction bases with no gene match: 16. Germline V lookup: CDR1 MGHRA, CDR2 YSYEKL. This CDR3 spans 17 amino acids. The CDR3 nucleotides are TGCGCCAGCAGCCTCCGTTTACTTAGCGGGTACGTGGAGACCCAGTACTTC. Amino acid sequence: CASSLRLLSGYVETQYF.

Only one count was recorded for this clone. J is TRBJ2-6 and V is TRBV1. TRBV1 is a recognized pseudogene. The CDR3 is 18 amino acids. CDR3 in amino acids: CTSRSASLAQSRANVLTF. CDR3 sequence (DNA): TGCACCAGCAGGTCAGCAAGTTTGGCACAAAGTCGGGCCAACGTCCTGACTTTC.

This clone appeared a single time. V is TRBV10-3 and J is TRBJ2-3, with TRBD2 identical over 7 bases. V lost 8 bases and J lost 5; bases outside the gene matches: 13. Looked up from germline, CDR1 is ENHRY and CDR2 is SYGVKD. The length of the CDR3 is 15 residues. The CDR3 region is CAIAPGGSPGDTQYF. CDR3 sequence (DNA): TGTGCCATCGCCCCTGGCGGGAGCCCTGGAGATACGCAGTATTTT.

In this sample, this clone turned up a few times. This chain connects TRBV7-6 to TRBJ2-7, with D perhaps matching TRBD2 (6 bases). Germline V CDR1 and CDR2: SGHVS, FNYEAQ. CDR3 size: 14 residues. V lost 1 base, J lost 7 bases, and 14 bases lay in between. In DNA form, the CDR3 reads TGTGCCAGCAGCTTAGGCCCCCTAGCGCGGGAGCAGTACTTC. Translated, it gives CASSLGPLAREQYF.